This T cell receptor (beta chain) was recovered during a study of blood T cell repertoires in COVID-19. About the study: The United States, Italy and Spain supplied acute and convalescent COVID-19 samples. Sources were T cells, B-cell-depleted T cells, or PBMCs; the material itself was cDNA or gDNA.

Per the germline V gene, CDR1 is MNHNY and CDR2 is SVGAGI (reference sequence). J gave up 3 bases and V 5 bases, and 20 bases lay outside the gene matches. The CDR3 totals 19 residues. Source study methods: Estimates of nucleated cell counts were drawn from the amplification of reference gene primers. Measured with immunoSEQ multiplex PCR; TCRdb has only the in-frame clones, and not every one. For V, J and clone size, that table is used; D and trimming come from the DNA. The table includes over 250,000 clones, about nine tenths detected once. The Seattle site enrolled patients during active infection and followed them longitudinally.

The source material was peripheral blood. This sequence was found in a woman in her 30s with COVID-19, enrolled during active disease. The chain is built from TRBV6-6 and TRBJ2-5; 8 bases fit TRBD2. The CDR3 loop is CASSPEREREEREKETQYF. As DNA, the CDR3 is TGTGCCAGCAGTCCCGAGCGGGAAAGGGAAGAGCGGGAGAAAGAGACCCAGTACTTC.